This TCR beta chain was found in a study of T-cell reconstitution after alpha-beta-depleted transplantation in children. There are 11 residues in the CDR3. Between the trimmed V and J ends, which lost 1 base and 6 bases, there was a span of 6 bases. The germline gives CDR1 DFQATT, CDR2 SNEGSKA (reference sequence). The sample holds a few counts of this clonotype. Its antigen remains unidentified. Unique molecular identifiers were incorporated when the TCRbeta library was constructed. One entry per CDR3 protein results from TCRdb running MiXCR on the PCR reads. The sample comprises hundreds of thousands of distinct CDR3 sequences, about a quarter of which are singletons, and less than 3.5% rests with the top ten. General study points: T-cell numbers and diversity one year post-transplant derived largely from freshly generated T cells. Some patients' high day-60 TCRbeta diversity was attributed to recipient cells surviving conditioning. After transplant, at about two months, alpha-beta T cells were reportedly derived from several hundred expanded graft clones.

The receptor was derived from a girl aged 2-9 years with Fanconi anemia, due to receive a stem cell transplant. The chain links TRBV20-1 to TRBJ1-2; D not resolved. The material was PBMCs, obtained before TCRalphabeta/CD19-depleted stem cell transplant. The CDR3 DNA follows: TGCAGTGCTAGAGTGAGGAATGGCTACACCTTC. Protein: CSARVRNGYTF.